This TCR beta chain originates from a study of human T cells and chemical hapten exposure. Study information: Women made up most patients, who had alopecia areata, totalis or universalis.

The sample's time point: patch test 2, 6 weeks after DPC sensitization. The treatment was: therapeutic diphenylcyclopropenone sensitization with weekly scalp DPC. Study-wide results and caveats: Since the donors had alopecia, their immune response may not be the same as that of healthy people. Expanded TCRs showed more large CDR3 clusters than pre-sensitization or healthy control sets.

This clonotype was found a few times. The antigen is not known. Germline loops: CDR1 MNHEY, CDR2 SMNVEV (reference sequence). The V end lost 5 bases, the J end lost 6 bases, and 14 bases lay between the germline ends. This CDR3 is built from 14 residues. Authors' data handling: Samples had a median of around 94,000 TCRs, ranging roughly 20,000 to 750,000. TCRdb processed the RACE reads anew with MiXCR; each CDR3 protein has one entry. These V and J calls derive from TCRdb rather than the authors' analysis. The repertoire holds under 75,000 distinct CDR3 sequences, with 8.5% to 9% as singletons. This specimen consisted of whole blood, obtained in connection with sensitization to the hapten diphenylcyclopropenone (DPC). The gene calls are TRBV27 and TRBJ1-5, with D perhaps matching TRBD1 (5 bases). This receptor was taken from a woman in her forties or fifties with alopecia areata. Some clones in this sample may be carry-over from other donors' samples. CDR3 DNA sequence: TGTGCCAGCAGTGCTCCAGGGTTAGGTCAGCCCCAGCATTTT. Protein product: CASSAPGLGQPQHF.